This entry describes one TCR beta chain. The time point was: peripheral blood 6 weeks after treatment start. Patients were living with locally advanced or metastatic urothelial carcinoma. Pretreatment and on-treatment blood mononuclear cell samples were taken, totaling between 1 and 8 time points per patient. CDR3 length: 14 residues. CDR1 is SNHLY, CDR2 FYNNEI, per germline. V gave up 7 bases and J gave up 6 bases; unmatched junction bases: 7. TCRdb's copy holds only in-frame clones and misses some; the assay was immunoSEQ multiplex PCR. The data contain just under 45,000 clones, 83% of them singletons. This sample stems from a study of PD-L1 blockade in urothelial cancer. Study-wide background: Patients began atezolizumab, 1,200 mg intravenously every 3 weeks, at some point between 2013 and 2014.

This TCR came from a man aged 55 to 70 with urothelial cancer. This sequence joins TRBV2 and TRBJ2-7; 12 bases match TRBD2. This specimen was PBMCs, taken around atezolizumab (anti-PD-L1) treatment. The CDR3 is CASKGTSGSAEQYF. CDR3 DNA sequence: TGTGCCAGCAAAGGGACTAGCGGGTCAGCCGAGCAGTACTTC.